Listed below are T cell receptor beta chains from one sample, sequenced in a study of beta chain features in type 1 diabetes. TCRdb keeps only in-frame clones here, not all; method: immunoSEQ multiplex PCR. This table has 120,000 or so clones, 16% appearing once. Sequencing was done on a sample of central memory CD4+ T cells from blood. These receptors came from a man younger than 45 with type 1 diabetes. Each CDR3 is given with its conserved first and last residue. A D gene is named only where the DNA matches it firmly.

j_gene,len,v_gene,d_gene,CDR3aa
TRBJ1-2,15,TRBV28,-,CASSFSSPPNYGYTF
TRBJ2-6,13,TRBV10-3,-,CAISQAGANVLTF
TRBJ1-6,13,TRBV18,-,CASSLGVSSPLHF
TRBJ1-5,16,TRBV9,-,CASSPSVKECNQPQHF
TRBJ1-2,13,TRBV29-1,-,CSVAEGDNYGYTF
TRBJ2-7,14,TRBV19,TRBD1,CASSTGQGTDEQYF
TRBJ2-3,15,TRBV7-9,-,CASSLASDSTDTQYF
TRBJ2-1,17,TRBV4-2,TRBD2,CASSQSPGLAVTGEQFF
TRBJ2-7,17,TRBV7-2,TRBD1,CASSLAMLGQGAYEQYF
TRBJ2-1,16,TRBV7-2,-,CASSQGGRRSYNEQFF
TRBJ1-3,15,TRBV30,-,CAWSGQAGSGNTIYF
TRBJ2-7,14,TRBV27,-,CASSLEWTAGEQYF
TRBJ1-2,14,TRBV30,-,CAWRLAFDSYGYTF
TRBJ1-5,14,TRBV2,-,CASSVGREGQPQHF
TRBJ2-7,14,TRBV13,-,CASTRGGSSYEQYF
TRBJ2-1,15,TRBV9,TRBD2,CASSPGLAGGNEQFF
TRBJ2-5,14,TRBV5-1,-,CASSTATDGVSQYF
TRBJ2-3,15,TRBV5-1,-,CASSPGTSSTDTQYF
TRBJ1-1,14,TRBV15,-,CATSRDRAFTEAFF